A selection of T cell receptor beta chains follows, all from one sample in a study of identifying expanded T cells in peripheral blood. Profiled with immunoSEQ multiplex PCR; TCRdb holds only in-frame clones, not every one. The sample comprises tens of thousands of clones, 89% of which are singletons, and around 2.7% rests with the top ten. The sample taken for sequencing was blood. Source of these receptors: a person aged 18-70 years in good health. CDR3s include the opening cysteine and the closing phenylalanine or tryptophan. Each record gives: D gene, J gene, V gene, clone size, CDR3 protein, CDR3 DNA. A D gene is named only where the DNA matches it firmly. Size is omitted from some rows. Given values are once, few, many or a class for expanded clones.

-	TRBJ1-1	TRBV7-2	-	CASSLIGSTTEAFF	TGTGCCAGCAGCTTAATCGGGAGTACCACTGAAGCTTTCTTT
TRBD1	TRBJ2-6	TRBV2	-	CASLRDRGIGANVLTF	TGTGCCAGCTTACGGGACAGGGGAATTGGGGCCAACGTCCTGACTTTC
TRBD1	TRBJ2-3	TRBV6-6	-	CASSPGQGVTDTQYF	TGTGCCAGCAGTCCGGGGCAGGGGGTCACAGATACGCAGTATTTT
-	TRBJ2-6	TRBV6-6	-	CASSSRAGANVLTF	TGTGCCAGCAGTAGCAGGGCGGGGGCCAACGTCCTGACTTTC
TRBD2	TRBJ2-1	TRBV10-3	-	CAIRGLAGDEQFF	TGTGCCATCAGAGGACTAGCGGGAGATGAGCAGTTCTTC
-	TRBJ1-5	TRBV19	-	CASKAGSQPQHF	TGTGCCAGTAAGGCAGGGTCTCAGCCCCAGCATTTT
TRBD1	TRBJ2-7	TRBV6-1	-	CASSPGGTGVYEQYF	TGTGCCAGCAGTCCCGGTGGTACAGGGGTTTACGAGCAGTACTTC
-	TRBJ1-2	TRBV4-1	-	CASSQEEWNGYTF	TGCGCCAGCAGCCAAGAGGAGTGGAATGGCTACACCTTC
TRBD2	TRBJ2-2	TRBV5-4	-	CASSSGLAHNTGELFF	TGTGCCAGCAGCTCGGGACTAGCGCATAACACCGGGGAGCTGTTTTTT
TRBD1	TRBJ2-2	TRBV14	-	CASSQDRGLLFAGELFF	TGTGCCAGCAGCCAAGACAGGGGGCTCTTATTCGCCGGGGAGCTGTTTTTT
TRBD1	TRBJ2-7	TRBV7-6	-	CASSRDRTYEQYF	TGTGCCAGCAGTCGGGACAGGACCTACGAGCAGTACTTC
-	TRBJ2-1	TRBV7-2	-	CASSLVATTYNEQFF	TGTGCCAGCAGCTTAGTAGCGACTACCTACAATGAGCAGTTCTTC
TRBD1	TRBJ2-2	TRBV19	-	CASTWETGGFGELFF	TGTGCCAGCACCTGGGAGACAGGGGGCTTCGGGGAGCTGTTTTTT
-	TRBJ2-1	TRBV28	-	CASSLTVRQFF	TGTGCCAGCAGTCTGACAGTCAGGCAGTTCTTC
TRBD1	TRBJ2-7	TRBV2	-	CASRARTGNLEQYF	TGTGCCAGCAGGGCCAGGACAGGGAATCTTGAGCAGTACTTC
TRBD1	TRBJ2-5	TRBV11-2	-	CASSSGRGTGEETQYF	TGTGCCAGCAGCTCAGGCAGAGGGACAGGGGAAGAGACCCAGTACTTC
-	TRBJ1-1	TRBV5-1	-	CASSLDPGMSTEAFF	TGCGCCAGCAGCTTGGACCCTGGAATGTCCACTGAAGCTTTCTTT
-	TRBJ1-2	TRBV6-5	-	CASSSGQLYGYTF	TGTGCCAGCAGTTCCGGGCAGCTCTATGGCTACACCTTC
-	TRBJ2-7	TRBV15	-	CATSRAGGSYEQYF	TGTGCCACCAGCAGAGCCGGCGGCTCCTACGAGCAGTACTTC
TRBD1	TRBJ1-2	TRBV30	few	CAWSLTGGVYGYTF	TGTGCCTGGAGTCTCACAGGGGGCGTCTATGGCTACACCTTC
TRBD1	TRBJ2-7	TRBV30	-	CAWTRTGTYEQYF	TGTGCCTGGACCAGGACAGGGACCTACGAGCAGTACTTC
-	TRBJ1-2	TRBV4-2	few	CASSQEQRNYGYTF	TGTGCCAGCAGCCAAGAACAGCGTAACTATGGCTACACCTTC
TRBD1	TRBJ1-1	TRBV5-1	-	CASSFPGQGGDTEAFF	TGCGCCAGCAGCTTTCCGGGACAGGGAGGAGACACTGAAGCTTTCTTT
TRBD1	TRBJ2-7	TRBV7-2	-	CASSLQGQTYEQYF	TGTGCCAGCAGCTTGCAGGGACAGACTTACGAGCAGTACTTC
-	TRBJ1-5	TRBV7-6	-	CASSLYPSSNQPQHF	TGTGCCAGCAGCCTGTATCCTAGCAGCAATCAGCCCCAGCATTTT
-	TRBJ1-1	TRBV15	-	CATSRDSGAEAFF	TGTGCCACCAGCAGAGACTCAGGGGCTGAAGCTTTCTTT
TRBD2	TRBJ2-1	TRBV5-1	-	CASSSLAGGNNNEQFF	TGCGCCAGCAGCTCATTAGCGGGGGGCAACAACAATGAGCAGTTCTTC
TRBD2	TRBJ2-2	TRBV2	few	CASRGLGHTGELFF	TGTGCCAGCAGAGGACTAGGCCACACCGGGGAGCTGTTTTTT
TRBD1	TRBJ1-2	TRBV12-5	-	CASGLSQGAYGYTF	TGTGCTAGTGGGCTATCTCAGGGGGCCTATGGCTACACCTTC
-	TRBJ1-3	TRBV30	-	CAWSALWGAGNTIYF	TGTGCCTGGAGTGCCCTCTGGGGAGCCGGAAACACCATATATTTT
TRBD2	TRBJ2-3	TRBV4-2	-	CASSPSRFSGKGVADTQYF	TGTGCCAGCAGCCCTTCCCGTTTTAGCGGGAAAGGTGTCGCAGATACGCAGTATTTT
-	TRBJ2-7	TRBV7-2	-	CASSSPGGSSYEQYF	TGTGCCAGCAGCTCACCCGGCGGAAGCTCCTACGAGCAGTACTTC
-	TRBJ1-1	TRBV2	-	CASSGLPNTEAFF	TGTGCCAGCAGCGGTTTACCGAACACTGAAGCTTTCTTT
TRBD1	TRBJ2-5	TRBV27	-	CASRRRTGFAETQYF	TGTGCCAGCAGACGCCGGACAGGGTTTGCGGAGACCCAGTACTTC
-	TRBJ1-4	TRBV6-1	-	CASSEGGVWEKLFF	TGTGCCAGCAGTGAAGGGGGGGTCTGGGAAAAACTGTTTTTT
TRBD1	TRBJ2-1	TRBV7-7	-	CASSRDRGNEQFF	TGTGCCAGCAGCCGGGACAGGGGTAATGAGCAGTTCTTC
-	TRBJ2-3	TRBV28	few	CASSPRRDTQYF	TGTGCCAGCAGTCCGCGTAGGGATACGCAGTATTTT
TRBD1	TRBJ2-3	TRBV28	-	CASLNTYQGARDTQYF	TGTGCCAGCCTTAATACCTACCAGGGGGCAAGGGATACGCAGTATTTT
-	TRBJ2-5	TRBV30	-	CAWSQAGETQYF	TGTGCCTGGAGTCAGGCCGGGGAGACCCAGTACTTC
TRBD1	TRBJ2-1	TRBV10-3	-	CAISDTVPDRENNEQFF	TGTGCCATCAGTGACACCGTCCCCGACAGGGAGAACAATGAGCAGTTCTTC
-	TRBJ2-7	TRBV11-2	-	CASSPAYEQYF	TGTGCCAGCAGCCCCGCCTACGAGCAGTACTTC
-	TRBJ2-5	TRBV5-6	-	CASSFLGMGTQYF	TGTGCCAGCAGCTTCCTGGGAATGGGGACCCAGTACTTC
TRBD2	TRBJ2-3	TRBV7-7	-	CASSLGTSGTDTQYF	TGTGCCAGCAGCTTAGGGACTAGCGGCACAGATACGCAGTATTTT
-	TRBJ1-5	TRBV2	-	CASKTEDRQPQHF	TGTGCCAGCAAGACGGAGGATCGGCAGCCCCAGCATTTT
-	TRBJ1-1	TRBV6-6	-	CASSGLRAGTEAFF	TGTGCCAGCAGTGGACTCCGGGCAGGCACTGAAGCTTTCTTT
-	TRBJ2-5	TRBV10-1	-	CASSPGVRETQYF	TGCGCCAGCAGTCCAGGGGTCCGGGAGACCCAGTACTTC
-	TRBJ1-2	TRBV6-5	-	CASSFGRAYGYTF	TGTGCCAGCAGTTTTGGTCGGGCCTATGGCTACACCTTC
TRBD1	TRBJ2-3	TRBV5-1	-	CASSLVSSAGGADTQYF	TGCGCCAGCAGCTTGGTGTCATCTGCAGGGGGCGCAGATACGCAGTATTTT
-	TRBJ2-2	TRBV6-6	-	CASSYSTRVGGELFF	TGTGCCAGCAGTTACTCGACACGGGTTGGCGGGGAGCTGTTTTTT
-	TRBJ2-1	TRBV5-1	once	CASSLVPDQEQFF	TGCGCCAGCAGCTTGGTGCCGGACCAGGAGCAGTTCTTC
-	TRBJ2-4	TRBV4-1	once	CASSQVLAIAKNIQYF	TGCGCCAGCAGCCAGGTTTTAGCGATAGCCAAAAACATTCAGTACTTC
-	TRBJ2-4	TRBV5-1	-	CASSTRATDEAKNIQYF	TGCGCCAGCAGCACCCGCGCCACAGACGAAGCCAAAAACATTCAGTACTTC
-	TRBJ2-6	TRBV1	-	CTSSYQSRANVLTF	TGCACCAGCAGTTACCAAAGTCGGGCCAACGTCCTGACTTTC
TRBD1	TRBJ1-2	TRBV6-5	-	CASRGDRGGYGYTF	TGTGCCAGCAGGGGGGACAGGGGTGGCTATGGCTACACCTTC
-	TRBJ2-2	TRBV7-2	-	CASSLAGEYTGELFF	TGTGCCAGCAGCTTAGCGGGAGAGTACACCGGGGAGCTGTTTTTT
-	TRBJ2-3	TRBV7-3	few	CASSSRGLFTDTQYF	TGTGCCAGCAGCTCCCGGGGACTGTTCACAGATACGCAGTATTTT
-	TRBJ2-7	TRBV7-2	once	CASSPDGGRSYEQYF	TGTGCCAGCAGCCCGGACGGAGGGAGGTCCTACGAGCAGTACTTC
TRBD2	TRBJ2-7	TRBV27	once	CASSIAGDSYEQYF	TGTGCCAGCAGCATAGCGGGAGACTCCTACGAGCAGTACTTC
-	TRBJ2-7	TRBV4-1	-	CASSQGWTAPYEQYF	TGCGCCAGCAGCCAAGGATGGACAGCACCCTACGAGCAGTACTTC